These 4 T cell receptor beta chains came from one sample sequenced in a study of shared clonotypes between healthy human individuals. In the naive CD8 group, cells lacked CD45RO and were positively selected for CCR7, so terminally differentiated effector memory CD45RA+ cells were left out. The repertoire was sequenced with immunoSEQ multiplex PCR; TCRdb's copy has only in-frame clones and lacks some. The profile shows 550,000 to 750,000 clones, 95% of them singletons. The sequencing sample was made of naive CD8+ T cells sorted from blood. The source is a young woman in good health.

This clone appeared once. The V call is TRBV6-5, the J call TRBJ1-1; no clear D gene. Deletions cut 2 bases from V and 12 bases from J, with 13 bases between. The germline CDR1 and CDR2 sequences are MNHEY and SVGAGI. The CDR3 loop spans 12 amino acids. In DNA form, the CDR3 reads TGTGCCAGCAGTTACGACCGGGTGAATACTTTCTTT. This sequence encodes CASSYDRVNTFF.

V is TRBV4-1 and J is TRBJ1-1, with D unclear. Between the trimmed V and J ends, which lost 4 bases and 0 bases, there was a span of 9 bases. CDR1 and CDR2 from the germline V gene are MGHRA and YSYEKL. This CDR3 has 14 amino acids. CDR3 residues: CASSPRALNTEAFF. CDR3 bases: TGCGCCAGCAGCCCCCGGGCTCTGAACACTGAAGCTTTCTTT.

The chain links TRBV4-1 to TRBJ1-1, with D tentatively TRBD1 (5 bases). Germline V gene data show CDR1 as MGHRA and CDR2 as YSYEKL. The CDR3 is 16 residues long. Trimming cost V 7 bases and J 1 base, with 19 bases left between them. CDR3 amino acids: CASTPIHDRRNTEAFF. Written as DNA, the CDR3 is TGCGCCAGCACCCCGATTCATGACAGACGGAACACTGAAGCTTTCTTT.

The gene calls are TRBV10-3 and TRBJ2-2; TRBD1 aligns across 10 bases. Germline lookup yields CDR1 ENHRY and CDR2 SYGVKD. V trimming: 6 bases; J trimming: 2 bases; junction bases outside the gene matches: 15. This CDR3 contains 19 residues. The CDR3 DNA follows: TGTGCCATCAGGACTCCCCGGGGGACAGGGGACGGAAACACCGGGGAGCTGTTTTTT. Its protein is CAIRTPRGTGDGNTGELFF.